This T cell receptor beta chain was sequenced during a study of T cell repertoires in cytomegalovirus infection (dated by TCRdb to about 2019). Regarding the study in general: Donor HLA type was relevant to the analysis, because carriage of CMV infection together with the matching HLA type was indicated by public TCR beta signatures.

This clonotype has at least ten counts. What antigen it recognizes has not been identified. Per-base quality was not reported, and no clone a single base away is much larger than it. The paper as a whole reports these results and caveats: In both this cohort and an independent approximately 400-donor cohort, the cumulative frequency of public TCR beta family members distinguished carriers of CMV infection plus the relevant HLA type. In the ex vivo response, HLA-C-restricted CMV-specific TCR beta clonotypes were dominant, and in two of eight donors the single most frequent clonotype came from this HLA-C-restricted group.

Data came from an Illumina HiSeq 1500. TCRdb's own reprocessing of the public reads used fastp at Q25 and MiXCR and kept productive beta chains. Rows with one shared CDR3 protein collapse into an entry with the most common genes and DNA. In this sample the table shows roughly 230,000 distinct CDR3 sequences, more than 9% of which occur a single time. The ten biggest clones cover 1.6% of the sample. Via the germline V gene (reference sequence), CDR1 is LNHDA and CDR2 SQIVND. V is cut by 5 bases and J by 0 bases, and the space between the germline ends is 17 bases. The CDR3 sequence holds 16 residues, the cysteine and phenylalanine included. This entry keeps only the CDR3 DNA: 48 bases, framed from base 1.

This sequence was found in a human donor in good health (CMV status not recorded). Some clones in this sample may be carry-over from other donors' samples. The chain was built from TRBV19 and TRBJ2-7; possibly the D gene is TRBD2, per 6 matching bases. The material sequenced was PBMCs. The DNA sequence follows: TGTGCCAGTAGTGACCCGACTAGGGTAAGCTCCTACGAGCAGTACTTC. This is translated as CASSDPTRVSSYEQYF. Joined to the reference TRBV19 and TRBJ2-7 proteins, this CDR3 gives the full variable domain: DGGITQSPKYLFRKEGQNVTLSCEQNLNHDAMYWYRQDPGQGLRLIYYSQIVNDFQKGDIAEGYSVSREKKESFPLTVTSAQKNPTAFYLCASSDPTRVSSYEQYFGPGTRLTVT.